This T cell receptor (beta chain) was obtained from a study of cytomegalovirus exposure and HLA in healthy donors. Study details: Assignment to the Caucasian-associated ancestry cluster applied to approximately 80% of the approximately 420 genotyped donors.

General study points: The dataset shows that most TCR sequences were rare, while some public TCRs occurred in many donors. Using a false discovery rate of 0.05, a later analysis showed that 16,951 TCR beta sequences were associated with HLA alleles.

CDR3 length: 13 residues. The germline V and J ends were trimmed by 5 bases and 3 bases, with 11 bases remaining between them. Germline-derived CDR1 and CDR2 are SGHNT and YYREEE (reference sequence). Unrecorded immune exposures were likely, despite nominal health at sampling. About this clone: Its antigen is unknown.

The PCR contained 60 Vbeta and 13 Jbeta primers. The protocol was immunoSEQ multiplex PCR, while the TCRdb copy is restricted to in-frame clones and leaves out a portion. The table has about 93,000 clones, about 82% seen once. V and J are TRBV5-4 and TRBJ1-1, with D perhaps matching TRBD1 (5 bases). This clonotype was sampled from a man aged 30 to 39 in good health and CMV-seronegative. The sequencing input was PBMCs. Here the CDR3 reads CASRADSDTEAFF. The DNA of the CDR3 is TGTGCCAGCAGAGCAGACAGTGACACTGAAGCTTTCTTT. Together with reference TRBV5-4 and TRBJ1-1, the CDR3 gives the full variable domain: ETGVTQSPTHLIKTRGQQVTLRCSSQSGHNTVSWYQQALGQGPQFIFQYYREEENGRGNFPPRFSGLQFPNYSSELNVNALELDDSALYLCASRADSDTEAFFGQGTRLTVV.